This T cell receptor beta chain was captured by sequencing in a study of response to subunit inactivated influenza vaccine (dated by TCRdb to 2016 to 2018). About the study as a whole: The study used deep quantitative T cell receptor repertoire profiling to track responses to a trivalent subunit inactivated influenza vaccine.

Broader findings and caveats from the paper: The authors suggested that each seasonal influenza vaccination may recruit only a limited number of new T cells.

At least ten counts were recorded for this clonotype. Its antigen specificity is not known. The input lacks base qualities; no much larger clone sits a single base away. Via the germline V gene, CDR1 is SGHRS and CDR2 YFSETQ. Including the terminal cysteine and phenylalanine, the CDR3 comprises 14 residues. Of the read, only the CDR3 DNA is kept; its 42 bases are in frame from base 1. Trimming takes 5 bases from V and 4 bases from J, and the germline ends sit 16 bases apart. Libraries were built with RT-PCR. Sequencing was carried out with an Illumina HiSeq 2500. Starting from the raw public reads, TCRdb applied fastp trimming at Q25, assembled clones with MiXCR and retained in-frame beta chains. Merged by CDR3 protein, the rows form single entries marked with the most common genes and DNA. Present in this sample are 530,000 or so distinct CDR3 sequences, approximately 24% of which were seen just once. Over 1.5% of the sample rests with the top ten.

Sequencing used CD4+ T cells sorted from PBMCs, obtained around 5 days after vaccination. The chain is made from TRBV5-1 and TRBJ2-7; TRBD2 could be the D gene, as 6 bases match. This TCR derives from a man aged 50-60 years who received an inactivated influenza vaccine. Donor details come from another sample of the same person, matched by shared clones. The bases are TGCGCCAGCAGTCCCGGGACTTCCACTTACGAGCAGTACTTC. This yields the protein CASSPGTSTYEQYF.